A single sample is the source of the 29 T cell receptor beta chains below, sequenced in a study of shared clonotypes between healthy human individuals. Generated by immunoSEQ multiplex PCR, the TCRdb table keeps only in-frame clones and is missing some. The sample includes approximately 1.9 million clones, around 95% seen only once; the top ten take 1.5% to 2%. Terminally differentiated effector memory CD45RA+ cells were excluded from the naive CD8 cells, which were CD45RO-negative and positively selected for CCR7. Specimen: naive CD8+ T cells from PBMCs. These TCRs come from a man younger than 35 in good health. Some clones in this sample may be carry-over from other donors' samples.

The chain links TRBV11-2 to TRBJ1-3; no clear D gene. The V and J ends lost 1 base and 4 bases respectively, with 8 bases between them. The CDR3 runs 14 residues. Looked up from germline, CDR1 is SGHAT and CDR2 is FQNNGV. CDR3 protein: CASSLGADGNTIYF. CDR3 in DNA: TGTGCCAGCAGCTTAGGGGCGGACGGAAACACCATATATTTT.

This clone was found once. The gene calls are TRBV15 and TRBJ1-5; D possibly corresponds to TRBD1 (6 bases). Germline CDR1 LNHNV, CDR2 YYDKDF (reference sequence). Trimming pared 4 bases from V and 7 bases from J, leaving 17 bases between. There are 15 residues in the CDR3. The CDR3 region is CATSTRQDSSQPQHF. The CDR3 coding sequence is TGTGCCACCAGCACGAGACAGGATTCCTCGCAGCCCCAGCATTTT.

The genes are TRBV27 and TRBJ2-7; no clear D. Germline assignment: CDR1 MNHEY and CDR2 SMNVEV (reference sequence). Trimming cost V 4 bases and J 0 bases, with 13 bases left between them. The CDR3 has 15 residues. The CDR3 region has the DNA TGTGCCAGCAGTTCCGGACGGACCCTCTCCTACGAGCAGTACTTC. Its translation: CASSSGRTLSYEQYF.

This rearrangement joins TRBV9 to TRBJ2-7, with D possibly TRBD1 on 5 matching bases. V was cut by 2 bases and J by 2 bases, with 11 bases left in between. The V gene's germline CDR1 is SGDLS and CDR2 YYNGEE. The CDR3 covers 14 residues. As DNA, the CDR3 is TGTGCCAGCAGCGTTGCGGCAGGGCCCTACGAGCAGTACTTC. Translated, it gives CASSVAAGPYEQYF.

The chain is built from TRBV19 and TRBJ2-3; D not resolved. CDR3 length equals 17 residues. V lost 5 bases and J lost 2, with 20 bases in between. Germline CDR1 is LNHDA and CDR2 is SQIVND (reference sequence). CDR3 DNA sequence: TGTGCCAGTAGTCCAGCACTTGGGTCACCAGACACAGATACGCAGTATTTT. Residues: CASSPALGSPDTDTQYF.

This chain uses TRBV9 with TRBJ1-2; the D is unclear. Looked up from germline, CDR1 is SGDLS and CDR2 is YYNGEE. The CDR3 consists of 12 residues. The V and J ends lost 5 bases and 4 bases respectively, with 9 bases between them. CDR3 nucleotide sequence: TGTGCCAGCAGACCAAGCGGCTATGGCTACACCTTC. Translation: CASRPSGYGYTF.

The rearrangement uses TRBV9 and TRBJ2-3, with D perhaps TRBD1 (5 bases). Trimming removed 1 base at V and 3 bases at J, with 9 bases between. This CDR3 region has 14 residues. Germline loops: CDR1 SGDLS, CDR2 YYNGEE. CDR3 residues: CASSVQGSTDTQYF. In nucleotides, the CDR3 is TGTGCCAGCAGCGTACAGGGATCGACAGATACGCAGTATTTT.

This clone was detected once. The chain carries TRBV5-6 and TRBJ2-1; 10 nucleotides match TRBD2. CDR1 SGHDT and CDR2 YYEEEE come from the germline V gene. CDR3 length equals 15 residues. V shed 7 bases, J shed 4 bases, and the junction held 8 bases outside the gene matches. This CDR3 reads CASGPGLANYNEQFF. The DNA of the CDR3 is TGTGCCAGCGGACCGGGACTAGCGAATTACAATGAGCAGTTCTTC.

In nucleotides, the CDR3 is TGTGCCAGCAGCCCGGGACCAGGAATTGTTAACAATGAGCAGTTCTTC. It is translated as CASSPGPGIVNNEQFF. The V gene is TRBV27, the J gene TRBJ2-1; TRBD1 or TRBD2 may be the D gene (5 bases each). Trimming removed 6 bases from V and 5 bases from J, with 20 bases in between. This CDR3 comprises 16 residues. From germline, CDR1 is MNHEY and CDR2 SMNVEV (reference sequence).

Note on this clone: Other DNA sequences in this specimen translate into the identical CDR3. This chain joins TRBV27 and TRBJ2-1; D not certain. Trimming left V 4 bases short and J 6 bases short, with 7 bases between. The germline CDR1 and CDR2 sequences are MNHEY and SMNVEV (reference sequence). CDR3 length: 12 residues. As DNA, the CDR3 is TGTGCCAGCAGTTCCCAAGTCAATGAGCAGTTCTTC. Protein product: CASSSQVNEQFF.

V and J are TRBV28 and TRBJ2-3, with D unresolved. Germline CDR1 MDHEN, CDR2 SYDVKM. This CDR3 is 14 amino acids long. V dropped 2 bases and J dropped 4 bases, with 10 bases sitting between them. In DNA form, the CDR3 reads TGTGCCAGCAGTTTACTCCCCCGGGCAGATACGCAGTATTTT. Translation: CASSLLPRADTQYF. Variable domain in full (rest from reference TRBV28 and TRBJ2-3): DVKVTQSSRYLVKRTGEKVFLECVQDMDHENMFWYRQDPGLGLRLIYFSYDVKMKEKGDIPEGYSVSREKKERFSLILESASTNQTSMYLCASSLLPRADTQYFGPGTRLTVL.

The rearrangement links TRBV4-3 to TRBJ2-7; TRBD2 aligns across 11 bases. This CDR3 spans 17 amino acids. Germline loops: CDR1 LGHNA, CDR2 YSLEER. V lost 0 bases and J lost 2; bases outside the gene matches: 6. The CDR3 DNA sequence: TGCGCCAGCAGCCAAGAGGATAGCGGGAGGGGGACCTACGAGCAGTACTTC. It yields the protein CASSQEDSGRGTYEQYF.

The chain links TRBV11-1 to TRBJ2-3; D might be TRBD1 (6 bases). The CDR3 has 17 amino acids. The V end was cut by 4 bases, the J end by 4 bases, with 21 bases between. CDR1 SGHAT and CDR2 FQDESV come from the germline V gene (reference sequence). This chain's CDR3 is CASSSRRDKNRPDTQYF. The DNA for the CDR3 is TGTGCCAGCAGCTCACGCCGGGACAAGAACCGCCCAGATACGCAGTATTTT.

V and J are TRBV27 and TRBJ2-3; no definite D call. The germline V and J ends were trimmed by 1 base and 3 bases, with 14 bases remaining between them. This CDR3 has 16 residues. In germline, CDR1 is MNHEY, CDR2 SMNVEV (reference sequence). This chain's CDR3 is CASSLLEPLRTDTQYF. As DNA, the CDR3 is TGTGCCAGCAGTTTATTAGAGCCCCTTCGAACAGATACGCAGTATTTT.

This clone has only one observation. The CDR3 region has the DNA TGTGCCAGCAGTTTTCGGAGGGGCACTGAAGCTTTCTTT. This codes for CASSFRRGTEAFF. V gene TRBV28 combines with J gene TRBJ1-1, with a possible D match to TRBD1 (5 bases). V was clipped by 3 bases and J by 4 bases, with 9 bases between them. Germline V gene data show CDR1 as MDHEN and CDR2 as SYDVKM. The CDR3 has 13 residues.

The chain couples TRBV9 to TRBJ2-6, with a weak D call TRBD2 (6 bases). Germline CDR1 reads SGDLS; CDR2 reads YYNGEE. Trimming cost V 0 bases and J 2 bases, with 9 bases left between them. The CDR3 loop spans 16 amino acids. The CDR3 region has the DNA TGTGCCAGCAGCGTAGCTTGGGGGGCTGGGGCCAACGTCCTGACTTTC. Residues: CASSVAWGAGANVLTF.

V and J are TRBV5-8 and TRBJ2-1; maybe TRBD1 (5 bases). In germline, CDR1 is SGHTS, CDR2 YDEGEE. V lost 1 base to trimming and J lost 6 bases, with 11 bases between them. The CDR3 loop spans 14 amino acids. CDR3 bases: TGTGCCAGCAGCTTGACAGGATCGCGCAATGAGCAGTTCTTC. Protein: CASSLTGSRNEQFF.

The chain employs TRBV28 and TRBJ2-7; TRBD2 matches 13 bases. Germline V CDR1 and CDR2: MDHEN, SYDVKM. The CDR3 covers 16 residues. With 6 bases clipped from V and 4 bases from J, the junction kept 9 bases outside the gene matches. CDR3 in amino acids: CASSPSWTSGRYEQYF. The CDR3 DNA is TGTGCCAGCAGCCCTTCTTGGACTAGCGGGAGATACGAGCAGTACTTC.

The V gene is TRBV6-6, the J gene TRBJ2-5, with D possibly called TRBD1 or TRBD2 (6 bases each). The CDR3 length is 16 residues. Germline V gene lookup returns CDR1 MNHNY and CDR2 SVGAGI (reference sequence). V was shortened by 3 bases and J by 3 bases, with 17 bases between the two germline ends. The CDR3 DNA reads as TGTGCCAGCAGTTATCCGACCGGGGGCTTTAAAGAGACCCAGTACTTC. Amino acid sequence: CASSYPTGGFKETQYF.

As for this clone: Other DNA sequences in the sample encode the same CDR3. This chain connects TRBV29-1 to TRBJ2-2; TRBD1 agrees at 8 bases. Germline V gene data show CDR1 as SQVTM and CDR2 as ANQGSEA. The V and J ends lost 6 bases and 1 base, in that order; junction bases with no gene match: 1. This CDR3 region has 13 residues. CDR3: CSVGTGNTGELFF. In nucleotides, the CDR3 is TGCAGCGTAGGGACAGGGAACACCGGGGAGCTGTTTTTT.

The chain uses TRBV28 and TRBJ1-2; 8 positions match TRBD1. Per germline, CDR1 MDHEN and CDR2 SYDVKM. V shed 4 bases and J 3 bases; nucleotides not matched to a gene: 7. This CDR3 is built from 15 residues. As DNA, the CDR3 is TGTGCCAGCAGTTCACGACAGGGGTTGTACTATGGCTACACCTTC. This sequence encodes CASSSRQGLYYGYTF.

The chain recombines TRBV9 with TRBJ2-1, with 10 nucleotides matching TRBD1. Germline loops: CDR1 SGDLS, CDR2 YYNGEE. Unmatched junction bases numbered 5, after V lost 3 bases and J lost 8 bases. This CDR3 is built from 14 residues. Here the CDR3 reads CASSARDRGDEQFF. The CDR3 bases are TGTGCCAGCAGCGCCCGGGACAGGGGCGATGAGCAGTTCTTC.

This clone occurred once. The rearrangement uses TRBV9 and TRBJ2-7, with 7 positions matching TRBD1. Losses at the gene ends were 3 bases for V and 3 bases for J; bases not matched to a gene: 3. Germline values: CDR1 SGDLS, CDR2 YYNGEE. The CDR3 is made up of 13 amino acids. CDR3 region: CASSGDRNYEQYF. CDR3 DNA sequence: TGTGCCAGCAGCGGGGACAGAAACTACGAGCAGTACTTC.

The chain carries TRBV7-9 and TRBJ2-1, with 9 bases lining up with TRBD1. Germline lookup yields CDR1 SEHNR and CDR2 FQNEAQ (reference sequence). The V and J ends lost 5 bases and 1 base, in that order; junction bases with no gene match: 6. CDR3 length: 16 amino acids. The CDR3 loop is CASSPRTGESYNEQFF. CDR3 coding DNA: TGTGCCAGCAGCCCGCGGACAGGGGAGTCCTACAATGAGCAGTTCTTC. Complete variable domain (other parts from reference TRBV7-9 and TRBJ2-1): DTGVSQNPRHKITKRGQNVTFRCDPISEHNRLYWYRQTLGQGPEFLTYFQNEAQLEKSRLLSDRFSAERPKGSFSTLEIQRTEQGDSAMYLCASSPRTGESYNEQFFGPGTRLTVL.

This chain joins TRBV27 and TRBJ2-7; 8 nucleotides align to TRBD1. The germline V gene has CDR1 MNHEY and CDR2 SMNVEV (reference sequence). This CDR3 contains 14 residues. With V trimmed by 6 bases and J by 6 bases, 10 bases remained unmatched. CDR3 coding DNA: TGTGCCAGCAGCCGCCGACAGGGGAGTTCCGAGCAGTACTTC. Translated: CASSRRQGSSEQYF.

J is TRBJ1-2 and V is TRBV6-1; D gene unclear. Germline V lookup: CDR1 MNHNS, CDR2 SASEGT. The CDR3 sequence is 16 residues long. V lost 1 base and J lost 4, with 16 bases in between. CDR3 amino acids: CASSEGITGSGYGYTF. The CDR3 DNA reads TGTGCCAGCAGTGAAGGAATCACGGGGTCGGGCTATGGCTACACCTTC.

The chain uses TRBV10-3 and TRBJ2-7, with 11 bases fitting TRBD2. Per germline, CDR1 ENHRY and CDR2 SYGVKD. V was pared by 6 bases and J by 2 bases, with 6 bases of the junction left unmatched. The CDR3 covers 15 residues. CDR3 amino acids: CAISRGLAETYEQYF. CDR3 DNA sequence: TGTGCCATCAGCCGGGGACTAGCGGAAACCTACGAGCAGTACTTC.

This clone is a singleton in its sample. This chain uses TRBV14 with TRBJ1-2; D is unresolved. The V gene's germline CDR1 is SGHDN and CDR2 FVKESK. CDR3 length equals 16 residues. V was trimmed by 4 bases and J by 6 bases, leaving 21 bases between them. Here the CDR3 reads CASSPKEPRTYDGYTF. The CDR3 DNA reads TGTGCCAGCAGCCCCAAGGAGCCACGCACTTATGATGGCTACACCTTC.

The J gene is TRBJ1-1, the V gene TRBV15, with 10 bases that match TRBD1. J lost 0 bases, V lost 3 bases, and 1 base had no gene match. The CDR3 sequence is 15 residues long. Per germline, CDR1 LNHNV and CDR2 YYDKDF (reference sequence). The CDR3 bases are TGTGCCACCAGCAGTGACAGGGGGCTGAACACTGAAGCTTTCTTT. This gives the protein CATSSDRGLNTEAFF.